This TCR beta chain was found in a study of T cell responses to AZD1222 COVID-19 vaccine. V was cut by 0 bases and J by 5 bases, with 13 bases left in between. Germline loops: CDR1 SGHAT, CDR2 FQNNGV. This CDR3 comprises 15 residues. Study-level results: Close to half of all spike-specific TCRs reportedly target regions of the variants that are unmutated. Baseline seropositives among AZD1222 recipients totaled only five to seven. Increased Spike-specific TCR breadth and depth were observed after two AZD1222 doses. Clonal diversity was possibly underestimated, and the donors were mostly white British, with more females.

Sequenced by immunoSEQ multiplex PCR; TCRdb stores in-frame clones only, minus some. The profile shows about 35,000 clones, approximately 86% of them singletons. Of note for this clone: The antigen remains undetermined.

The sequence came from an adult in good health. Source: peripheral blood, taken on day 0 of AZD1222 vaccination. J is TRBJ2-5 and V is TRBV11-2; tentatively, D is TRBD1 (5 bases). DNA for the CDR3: TGTGCCAGCAGCTTAGAAGACAGCTTCGGGGAGACCCAGTACTTC. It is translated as CASSLEDSFGETQYF.